These 10 T cell receptor beta chains came from one sample sequenced in a study of cytomegalovirus exposure and HLA in healthy donors. With 60 Vbeta and 13 Jbeta primers, the PCR was carried out. The protocol was immunoSEQ multiplex PCR, while the TCRdb copy is restricted to in-frame clones and leaves out a portion. The profile shows some 110,000 clones, more than 70% of them singletons. Input material: PBMCs. The receptors originated from a man in his forties or fifties in good health and CMV-seropositive.

CDR3 sequence reads: CASSLRLLNTEAFF. DNA of the CDR3: TGTGCCAGCAGCTTAAGACTGCTGAACACTGAAGCTTTCTTT. This sequence joins TRBV11-3 and TRBJ1-1, with unresolved D. CDR1 is SGHNT, CDR2 YENEEA, per germline. The CDR3 runs 14 residues. The germline V and J ends were trimmed by 2 bases and 0 bases, with 7 bases remaining between them.

This sequence joins TRBV29-1 and TRBJ1-2; D is perhaps TRBD1 (6 bases). The V and J ends lost 0 bases and 11 bases respectively, with 34 bases between them. CDR1 SQVTM and CDR2 ANQGSEA come from the germline V gene. CDR3 size: 19 residues. The DNA for the CDR3 is TGCAGCGTTGAAGACCCAGGGGATTCGGTGGTCTGGTCTGGTGGTGGGTACACCTTC. As protein: CSVEDPGDSVVWSGGGYTF.

The V gene is TRBV5-1, the J gene TRBJ2-6; D remains unclear. Germline V gene lookup returns CDR1 SGHRS and CDR2 YFSETQ. This CDR3 is 14 amino acids long. V was pared by 4 bases and J by 0 bases, with 5 bases between. The CDR3 DNA is TGCGCCAGCAGCGTTTACTCTGGGGCCAACGTCCTGACTTTC. Amino acids: CASSVYSGANVLTF.

The chain has TRBV27 and TRBJ2-7; 8 nucleotides agree with TRBD1. This CDR3 has 15 residues. V shed 4 bases, J shed 6 bases, and the junction held 11 bases outside the gene matches. The germline V gene has CDR1 MNHEY and CDR2 SMNVEV (reference sequence). The CDR3 sequence is CASSSLTGVMGEQYF. The CDR3 bases are TGTGCCAGCAGTTCTTTGACAGGGGTTATGGGCGAGCAGTACTTC.

This clone has only a few counts. The chain recombines TRBV27 with TRBJ2-1, with a weak D call TRBD2 (8 bases). The CDR3 contains 16 residues. With 8 bases removed from V and 3 bases from J, the gap between germline ends came to 20 bases. Germline CDR1 is MNHEY and CDR2 is SMNVEV (reference sequence). CDR3 amino acids: CASRDPGRGRYNEQFF. The CDR3 bases are TGTGCCAGCCGAGACCCCGGGAGGGGGCGCTACAATGAGCAGTTCTTC.

This clone has just a few counts. The V gene is TRBV2, the J gene TRBJ2-2; the D gene is possibly TRBD2 (6 bases). This CDR3 has 16 amino acids. Looked up from germline, CDR1 is SNHLY and CDR2 is FYNNEI. Trimming left V 6 bases short and J 0 bases short, with 14 bases between. CDR3 protein: CASSPRGSANTGELFF. As DNA, the CDR3 is TGTGCCAGCAGCCCCCGGGGGAGCGCGAACACCGGGGAGCTGTTTTTT.

The V and J genes are TRBV27 and TRBJ2-5; the D gene is possibly TRBD2 (6 bases). The J call may be incorrect, as the DNA end agrees better with TRBJ2-7. Germline V gene lookup returns CDR1 MNHEY and CDR2 SMNVEV (reference sequence). The length of the CDR3 is 15 residues. The CDR3 protein is CASSSLARPPLEQYF. As DNA, the CDR3 is TGTGCCAGCAGTTCCCTAGCGAGACCTCCCCTCGAGCAGTACTTC.

The chain carries TRBV18 and TRBJ1-3, with a possible D match to TRBD1 (6 bases). The CDR3 has 17 amino acids. The V gene lost 0 bases and the J gene lost 0 bases, with 12 bases spanning the gap. Germline CDR1 KGHSH, CDR2 LQKENI. The CDR3 loop is CASSPPGHSSSGNTIYF. The CDR3 DNA reads TGTGCCAGCTCACCACCGGGACACTCGAGCTCTGGAAACACCATATATTTT.

The chain recombines TRBV5-1 with TRBJ2-7, with 9 nucleotides matching TRBD2. Trimming cost V 0 bases and J 3 bases; bases outside gene matches: 7. The CDR3 consists of 16 residues. The germline gives CDR1 SGHRS, CDR2 YFSETQ. As DNA, the CDR3 is TGCGCCAGCAGCTTGGGCCCAGCGGGAGGAAACTACGAGCAGTACTTC. Its protein is CASSLGPAGGNYEQYF.

CDR3 residues: CASSLSPGLAVEQYF. The CDR3 coding sequence is TGTGCCAGCAGCTTATCCCCGGGACTAGCAGTTGAGCAGTACTTC. This chain joins TRBV7-2 and TRBJ2-7; TRBD2 agrees at 9 bases. Germline lookup yields CDR1 SGHTA and CDR2 FQGNSA. V shed 2 bases, J shed 7 bases, and the junction held 9 bases outside the gene matches. The CDR3 extends over 15 amino acids.